This TCR beta chain is drawn from a study of OX40 agonist ivuxolimab in advanced cancers. Some clones are missing from TCRdb's copy, which holds only in-frame ones; the method was immunoSEQ multiplex PCR. The sample lists some 42,000 clones, 86% occurring once. Notes on the study in general: Normalized T-cell clonal expansion was also low in some nonresponders.

Regarding this clone: Its antigen is unknown.

The specimen was CD4+ or CD8+ T cells sorted from blood, collected in a trial of the OX40 agonist ivuxolimab. This receptor was obtained from an adult with an advanced solid tumor such as melanoma, head and neck, liver or kidney cancer.

CDR3 DNA: TGTGCCAGCAGCTTGGATTGGACGGGTGGCTACACCTTC. Encoded protein: CASSLDWTGGYTF. The V gene is TRBV5-6, the J gene TRBJ1-2; no reliable D call. The CDR3 has 13 amino acids. The V end lost 0 bases, the J end lost 7 bases, and 10 bases lay between the germline ends. Germline loops: CDR1 SGHDT, CDR2 YYEEEE.